These T cell receptor beta chains were read from a single sample in a study of vaccination and CD4 T cells after COVID-19. Their recognized antigens are unknown. One entry per CDR3 protein results from TCRdb running MiXCR on the PCR reads. The repertoire holds 15,000 to 20,000 distinct CDR3 sequences, with approximately 45% as singletons. The sample was CD4+ T cells from blood, cultured in vitro, taken before SARS-CoV-2 vaccination. All receptors come from a human donor who had recovered from COVID-19. Each CDR3 is given with its conserved first and last residue. The D gene is left open where the match is weak. Not all rows give a size; the values are once, few, many and, for expanded clones, a class.

size,D,length,V,J,CDR3,DNA
-,-,12,TRBV12-3/TRBV12-4,TRBJ1-6,CASSHQGSPLHF,TGTGCCAGCAGTCATCAAGGGTCACCCCTCCACTTT
few,TRBD1,13,TRBV25-1,TRBJ1-1,CASSPDRVMSAFF,TGTGCCAGCAGCCCAGACAGGGTGATGTCAGCTTTCTTT
-,-,14,TRBV6-1,TRBJ1-6,CASRPTGNNSPLHF,TGTGCCAGCAGACCTACGGGAAATAATTCACCCCTCCACTTT
-,TRBD1,16,TRBV6-2/TRBV6-3,TRBJ1-5,CASSRRGQGKNQPQHF,TGTGCCAGCAGCCGCCGAGGACAGGGAAAAAATCAGCCCCAGCATTTT
-,-,15,TRBV10-3,TRBJ1-5,CAISELAESNQPQHF,TGTGCCATCAGTGAATTGGCGGAGAGCAATCAGCCCCAGCATTTT
-,-,16,TRBV2,TRBJ2-7,CASSARTSKYSYEQYF,TGTGCCAGCAGTGCCCGGACGTCTAAGTACTCCTACGAGCAGTACTTC
-,-,15,TRBV27,TRBJ1-6,CASSFQRDSNSPLHF,TGTGCCAGCAGTTTCCAACGGGACTCTAATTCACCCCTCCACTTT
-,-,17,TRBV15,TRBJ2-7,CATSVRIGGAGAYEQYF,TGTGCCACCAGCGTACGAATTGGGGGGGCCGGGGCCTACGAGCAGTACTTC
-,-,15,TRBV28,TRBJ2-7,CASSLWGGVSYEQYF,TGTGCCAGCAGTTTATGGGGCGGGGTCTCCTACGAGCAGTACTTC
once,TRBD2,17,TRBV5-5,TRBJ2-5,CASSLGPGGGHQETQYF,TGTGCCAGCAGCCTCGGACCCGGCGGGGGACACCAAGAGACCCAGTACTTC
-,TRBD2,14,TRBV27,TRBJ2-7,CATGTSGGDYEQYF,TGTGCCACCGGAACCAGCGGGGGCGACTACGAGCAGTACTTC
-,-,12,TRBV5-4,TRBJ2-7,CASSLAGREQYF,TGTGCCAGCAGCTTGGCGGGGAGAGAGCAGTACTTC
few,-,12,TRBV20-1,TRBJ1-4,CSARNIGEKLFF,TGCAGTGCTAGGAACATAGGTGAAAAACTGTTTTTT
-,TRBD2,15,TRBV7-3,TRBJ2-3,CASSPTSGSMNTQYF,TGTGCCAGCAGCCCCACTAGCGGGAGCATGAATACGCAGTATTTT
-,-,17,TRBV7-2,TRBJ1-3,CASRSGGGRESGNTIYF,TGTGCCAGCAGAAGCGGGGGCGGGAGGGAAAGTGGAAACACCATATATTTT
few,TRBD1,15,TRBV7-2,TRBJ1-1,CATKPQTGLNTEAFF,TGTGCCACCAAACCGCAGACAGGGTTGAACACTGAAGCTTTCTTT
-,-,16,TRBV21-1,TRBJ2-3,CASSEPGTDPTDTQYF,TGTGCCAGCAGCGAACCGGGGACCGATCCCACAGATACGCAGTATTTT
few,-,16,TRBV24-1,TRBJ2-1,CATSDPSLGGYNEQFF,TGTGCCACCAGTGATCCCTCTTTGGGCGGCTACAATGAGCAGTTCTTC
-,-,11,TRBV20-1,TRBJ1-2,CSGRSGDGYTF,TGCAGTGGTAGGTCCGGTGATGGCTACACCTTC
-,-,15,TRBV6-5,TRBJ1-5,CASSYSWSSNQPQHF,TGTGCCAGCAGTTACTCTTGGTCTAGCAATCAGCCCCAGCATTTT
-,-,15,TRBV24-1,TRBJ2-7,CATSEPTGSDYEQYF,TGTGCCACCAGTGAGCCGACTGGGAGCGACTACGAGCAGTACTTC
-,-,15,TRBV6-2/TRBV6-3,TRBJ1-5,CASTPGDRTNQPQHF,TGTGCCAGCACCCCTGGTGACAGGACCAATCAGCCCCAGCATTTT
-,TRBD1,14,TRBV18,TRBJ1-1,CASSPIPGQAEAFF,TGTGCCAGCTCACCGATCCCGGGACAGGCTGAAGCTTTCTTT
-,TRBD1,13,TRBV19,TRBJ1-2,CASSMRQGDGYTF,TGTGCCAGTAGTATGAGACAGGGCGACGGCTACACCTTC
few,-,13,TRBV7-2,TRBJ1-1,CASSSPTGQRWVF,TGTGCCAGCAGCTCTCCGACAGGACAGAGGTGGGTCTTT
few,-,12,TRBV20-1,TRBJ1-3,CSAIYPGNTIYF,TGCAGTGCTATCTATCCCGGAAACACCATATATTTT
-,-,15,TRBV2,TRBJ2-5,CASSEATARGGTQYF,TGTGCCAGCAGTGAAGCGACGGCTAGAGGGGGAACCCAGTACTTC
few,TRBD1,18,TRBV24-1,TRBJ2-3,CATSAPRPQGAHTDTQYF,TGTGCCACCAGTGCCCCCCGCCCCCAGGGGGCGCATACAGATACGCAGTATTTT
-,-,13,TRBV2,TRBJ2-6,CARRISGANVLTF,TGTGCCAGGAGAATCTCTGGGGCCAACGTCCTGACTTTC
-,TRBD1,13,TRBV29-1,TRBJ1-2,CSVGEQGGYGYTF,TGCAGCGTTGGGGAACAGGGGGGCTATGGCTACACCTTC
-,-,15,TRBV11-3,TRBJ2-4,CASTTNRGGGSIQYF,TGTGCCAGCACTACTAACAGGGGAGGTGGTAGCATTCAGTACTTC
few,-,16,TRBV19,TRBJ1-5,CASSISGTYSNQPQHF,TGTGCCAGTAGTATCTCCGGGACTTATAGCAATCAGCCCCAGCATTTT
few,-,13,TRBV12-3/TRBV12-4,TRBJ1-2,CASSLQGGYGYTF,TGTGCCAGCAGTCTACAGGGTGGCTATGGCTACACCTTC
large,-,16,TRBV20-1,TRBJ1-3,CSARRTGTRTGNTIYF,TGCAGTGCTAGACGGACCGGGACAAGGACTGGAAACACCATATATTTT
-,-,12,TRBV6-2/TRBV6-3,TRBJ2-5,CASSSIQETQYF,TGTGCCAGCAGTTCTATCCAAGAGACCCAGTACTTC
-,-,17,TRBV11-3,TRBJ2-5,CASSLGGRLTIQETQYF,TGTGCCAGCAGCTTAGGAGGCCGGCTAACGATTCAAGAGACCCAGTACTTC
-,-,12,TRBV12-3/TRBV12-4,TRBJ2-3,CASSQIADTQYF,TGTGCCAGCAGCCAGATTGCAGATACGCAGTATTTT
-,TRBD1,14,TRBV24-1,TRBJ1-2,CATSEGDRSYGYTF,TGTGCCACCAGTGAGGGGGACAGGAGCTATGGCTACACCTTC
few,-,15,TRBV6-1,TRBJ2-7,CASSDLGISIHEQYF,TGTGCCAGCAGTGATTTGGGCATTTCGATCCACGAGCAGTACTTC
-,-,15,TRBV27,TRBJ1-2,CASSFRGRGSYGYTF,TGTGCCAGCAGCTTCCGGGGCAGAGGGTCCTATGGCTACACCTTC
once,-,13,TRBV5-6,TRBJ1-1,CASSLLQGREAFF,TGTGCCAGCAGCCTCTTACAGGGCCGGGAAGCTTTCTTT
-,-,14,TRBV14,TRBJ1-2,CASSRRVGSDAYTF,TGTGCCAGCAGCCGGAGGGTCGGGTCGGATGCCTACACCTTC
-,-,13,TRBV19,TRBJ1-1,CASSIDQQGKAFF,TGTGCCAGTAGTATAGACCAACAGGGCAAAGCTTTCTTT